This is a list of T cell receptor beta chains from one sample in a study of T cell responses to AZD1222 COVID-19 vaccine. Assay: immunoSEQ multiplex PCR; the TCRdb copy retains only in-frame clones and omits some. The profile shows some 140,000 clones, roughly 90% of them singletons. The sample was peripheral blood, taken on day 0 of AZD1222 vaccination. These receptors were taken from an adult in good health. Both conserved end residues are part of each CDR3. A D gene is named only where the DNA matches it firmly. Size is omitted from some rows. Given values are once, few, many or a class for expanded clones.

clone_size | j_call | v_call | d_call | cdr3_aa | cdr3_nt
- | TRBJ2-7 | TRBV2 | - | CASRQDTTYEQYF | TGTGCCAGCAGACAGGATACGACCTACGAGCAGTACTTC
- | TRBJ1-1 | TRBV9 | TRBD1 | CASSVRDRPNTEAFF | TGTGCCAGCAGCGTCCGGGACAGGCCAAACACTGAAGCTTTCTTT
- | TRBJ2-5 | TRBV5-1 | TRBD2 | CASSFGGVQETQYF | TGCGCCAGCAGCTTCGGGGGGGTACAAGAGACCCAGTACTTC
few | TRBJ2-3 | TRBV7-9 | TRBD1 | CASSSTGIAQYF | TGTGCCAGCAGCTCGACAGGGATCGCGCAGTATTTT
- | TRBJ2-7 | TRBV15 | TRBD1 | CATSNAGTGSSYEQYF | TGTGCCACCAGCAATGCCGGGACAGGAAGCTCCTACGAGCAGTACTTC
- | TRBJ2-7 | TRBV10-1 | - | CASRPVGCLSPYEQYF | TGCGCCAGCAGACCCGTGGGGTGCCTGAGTCCCTACGAGCAGTACTTC
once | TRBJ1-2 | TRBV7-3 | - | CASSRGRDSVYGYTF | TGTGCCAGCAGCCGCGGGCGGGACTCAGTCTATGGCTACACCTTC
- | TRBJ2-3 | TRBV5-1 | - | CASRIQGHNTDTQYF | TGCGCCAGCCGTATCCAAGGACACAACACAGATACGCAGTATTTT
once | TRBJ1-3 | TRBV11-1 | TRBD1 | CASSLDRTSGNTIYF | TGTGCCAGCAGCCTGGACAGGACCTCTGGAAACACCATATATTTT
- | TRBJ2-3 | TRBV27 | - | CASSLSRTDTQYF | TGTGCCAGCAGTTTATCCCGCACAGATACGCAGTATTTT
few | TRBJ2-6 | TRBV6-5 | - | CASSRDFGANVLTF | TGTGCCAGCAGTCGGGACTTTGGGGCCAACGTCCTGACTTTC
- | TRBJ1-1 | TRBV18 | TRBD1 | CASSPGQGAGAFF | TGTGCCAGCTCTCCGGGACAGGGGGCCGGAGCTTTCTTT
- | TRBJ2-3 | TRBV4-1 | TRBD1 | CASSQDRDRGTDTQYF | TGCGCCAGCAGCCAAGATCGAGACAGGGGCACAGATACGCAGTATTTT
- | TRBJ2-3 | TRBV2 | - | CASRGDTNTDTQYF | TGTGCCAGCAGGGGCGACACTAACACAGATACGCAGTATTTT
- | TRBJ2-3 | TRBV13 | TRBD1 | CASRFRDRGSDTQYF | TGTGCCAGCAGGTTCCGGGACAGGGGGTCAGATACGCAGTATTTT
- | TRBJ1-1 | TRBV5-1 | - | CASSLLENTEAFF | TGCGCCAGCAGCTTGTTAGAGAACACTGAAGCTTTCTTT
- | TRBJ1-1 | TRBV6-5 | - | CASSTLTGSTEAFF | TGTGCCAGCAGTACCCTGACAGGAAGCACTGAAGCTTTCTTT
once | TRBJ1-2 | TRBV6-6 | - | CASSSNGQNYGYTF | TGTGCCAGCAGTTCGAACGGCCAAAACTATGGCTACACCTTC
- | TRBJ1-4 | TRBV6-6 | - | CASSYGQGNEKLFF | TGTGCCAGCAGTTACGGTCAGGGAAATGAAAAACTGTTTTTT
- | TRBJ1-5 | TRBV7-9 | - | CASSLGYQPQHF | TGTGCCAGCAGCCTAGGGTACCAGCCCCAGCATTTT
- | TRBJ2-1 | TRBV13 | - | CASSLGLATYNEQFF | TGTGCCAGCAGCTTAGGTCTAGCGACCTACAATGAGCAGTTCTTC
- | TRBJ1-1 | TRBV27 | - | CASSFGENTEAFF | TGTGCCAGCAGTTTTGGGGAGAACACTGAAGCTTTCTTT
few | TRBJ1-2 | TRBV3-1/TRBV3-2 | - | CASSEGARGYTF | TGTGCCAGCTCAGAAGGGGCGAGGGGCTACACCTTC
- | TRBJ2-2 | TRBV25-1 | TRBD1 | CASSAGGGTGGTGELFF | TGTGCCAGCAGTGCCGGAGGAGGCACAGGGGGGACCGGGGAGCTGTTTTTT
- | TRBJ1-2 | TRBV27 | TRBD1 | CASSPSRVAGGRILTNYGYTF | TGTGCCAGCAGTCCCAGTCGGGTGGCAGGGGGTAGGATACTAACTAACTATGGCTACACCTTC
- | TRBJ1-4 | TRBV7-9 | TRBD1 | CASSPTDRGGEKLFF | TGTGCCAGCAGCCCGACGGACAGGGGAGGTGAAAAACTGTTTTTT
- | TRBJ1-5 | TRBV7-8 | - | CASSGVGQPQHF | TGTGCCAGCAGCGGAGTGGGGCAGCCCCAGCATTTT
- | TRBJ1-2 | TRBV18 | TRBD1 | CASSPILETGEGYTF | TGTGCCAGCTCACCTATCCTAGAAACAGGGGAGGGCTACACCTTC
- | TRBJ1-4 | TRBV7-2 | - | CASSLYGFNEKLFF | TGTGCCAGCAGCTTATATGGGTTTAATGAAAAACTGTTTTTT
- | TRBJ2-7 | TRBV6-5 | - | CASSWRGNGDEQYF | TGTGCCAGCAGTTGGAGGGGGAACGGGGACGAGCAGTACTTC
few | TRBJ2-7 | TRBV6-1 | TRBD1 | CASSEQVTGGYEQYF | TGTGCCAGCAGTGAGCAGGTGACAGGGGGTTACGAGCAGTACTTC
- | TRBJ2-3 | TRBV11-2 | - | CASSFQRGQQAQYF | TGTGCCAGCAGCTTCCAACGCGGACAGCAAGCGCAGTATTTT
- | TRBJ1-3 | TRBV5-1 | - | CASSLESGGRNTIYF | TGCGCCAGCAGCTTGGAGTCCGGGGGACGGAACACCATATATTTT
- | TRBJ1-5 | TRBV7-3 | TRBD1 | CASSLITGGQAQPQHF | TGTGCCAGCAGCTTAATAACAGGGGGGCAGGCTCAGCCCCAGCATTTT
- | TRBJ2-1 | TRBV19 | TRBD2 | CASSKIAGASYNEQFF | TGTGCCAGTAGTAAGATAGCGGGGGCGTCCTACAATGAGCAGTTCTTC
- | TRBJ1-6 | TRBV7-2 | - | CASSLVFNSPLHF | TGTGCCAGCAGCTTAGTCTTTAATTCACCCCTCCACTTT
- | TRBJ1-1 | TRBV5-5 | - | CASSLASGVNTEAFF | TGTGCCAGCAGCTTGGCCTCGGGGGTCAACACTGAAGCTTTCTTT
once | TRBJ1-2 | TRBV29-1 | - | CSVSDNYGYTF | TGCAGCGTTAGTGATAACTATGGCTACACCTTC
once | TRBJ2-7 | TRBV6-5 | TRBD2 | CASSPRGGAEQYF | TGTGCCAGCAGTCCGAGGGGAGGGGCCGAGCAGTACTTC
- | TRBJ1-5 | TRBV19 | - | CASSIGGHSNQPQHF | TGTGCCAGTAGTATAGGCGGACACAGCAATCAGCCCCAGCATTTT
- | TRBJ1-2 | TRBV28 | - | CASSLYSSGGYTF | TGTGCCAGCAGTTTATACAGTTCGGGAGGCTACACCTTC
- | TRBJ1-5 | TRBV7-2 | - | CANLPGGSNQPQHF | TGTGCCAACCTCCCGGGGGGTAGCAATCAGCCCCAGCATTTT
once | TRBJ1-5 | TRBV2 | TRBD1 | CASRTGLGNQPQHF | TGTGCCAGCAGGACAGGGTTGGGCAATCAGCCCCAGCATTTT
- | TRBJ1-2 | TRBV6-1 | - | CASSDRSDGYTF | TGTGCCAGCAGTGACAGGTCTGACGGCTACACCTTC
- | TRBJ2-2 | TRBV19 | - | CASTIGGSAAGELFF | TGTGCCAGTACCATTGGAGGATCAGCTGCCGGGGAGCTGTTTTTT
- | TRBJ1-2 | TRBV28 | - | CASSFSDRPYGYTF | TGTGCCAGCAGTTTTTCCGACAGACCCTATGGCTACACCTTC
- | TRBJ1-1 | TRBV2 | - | CASSNLGLARAEAFF | TGTGCCAGCAGCAACCTGGGACTGGCTCGAGCTGAAGCTTTCTTT
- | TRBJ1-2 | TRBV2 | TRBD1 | CASSGKGALINYGYTF | TGTGCCAGCAGTGGGAAGGGGGCCCTCATTAACTATGGCTACACCTTC
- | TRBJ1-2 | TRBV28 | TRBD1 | CASSFGQGVRGYTF | TGTGCCAGCAGTTTCGGACAGGGGGTAAGAGGCTACACCTTC
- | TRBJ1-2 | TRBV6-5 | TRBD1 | CASRSGQALIYGYTF | TGTGCCAGCAGGTCGGGACAGGCCTTGATCTATGGCTACACCTTC
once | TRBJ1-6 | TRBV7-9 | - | CASSLDTQETLHF | TGTGCCAGCAGCTTAGACACCCAGGAGACCCTCCACTTT
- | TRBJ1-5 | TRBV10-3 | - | CATMKNLQGSNQPQHF | TGTGCCACCATGAAGAACCTACAGGGCAGCAATCAGCCCCAGCATTTT
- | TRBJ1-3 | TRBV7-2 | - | CASSLAAQGNTIYF | TGTGCCAGCAGCTTAGCGGCGCAGGGAAACACCATATATTTT
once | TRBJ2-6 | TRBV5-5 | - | CASSGGSGANVLTF | TGTGCCAGCAGCGGGGGCTCTGGGGCCAACGTCCTGACTTTC
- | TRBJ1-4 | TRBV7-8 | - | CASSLGGGLLVREKLFF | TGTGCCAGCAGCTTAGGGGGGGGACTGCTCGTGCGTGAAAAACTGTTTTTT